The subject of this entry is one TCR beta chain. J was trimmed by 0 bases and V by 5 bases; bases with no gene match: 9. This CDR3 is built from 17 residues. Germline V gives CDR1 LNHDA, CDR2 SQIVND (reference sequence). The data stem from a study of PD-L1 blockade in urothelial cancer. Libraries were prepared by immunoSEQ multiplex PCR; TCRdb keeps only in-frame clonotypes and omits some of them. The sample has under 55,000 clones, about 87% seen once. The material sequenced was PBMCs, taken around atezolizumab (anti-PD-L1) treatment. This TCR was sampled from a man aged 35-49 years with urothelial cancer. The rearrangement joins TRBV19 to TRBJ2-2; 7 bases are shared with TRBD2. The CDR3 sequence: CASSRVQRGANTGELFF. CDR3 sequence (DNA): TGTGCCAGTAGTCGAGTGCAGCGGGGCGCGAACACCGGGGAGCTGTTTTTT.